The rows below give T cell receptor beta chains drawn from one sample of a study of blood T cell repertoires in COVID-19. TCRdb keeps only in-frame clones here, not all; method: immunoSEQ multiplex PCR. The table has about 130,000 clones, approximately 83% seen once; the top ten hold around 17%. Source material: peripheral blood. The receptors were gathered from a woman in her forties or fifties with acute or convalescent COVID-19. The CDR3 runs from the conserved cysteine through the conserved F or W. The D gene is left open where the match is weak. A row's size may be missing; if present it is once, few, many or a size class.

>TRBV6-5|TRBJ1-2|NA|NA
CASSLGQNYGYTF
TGTGCCAGCAGTCTCGGACAGAACTATGGCTACACCTTC
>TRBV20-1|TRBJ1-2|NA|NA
CSAASGNGYTF
TGCAGTGCTGCCTCAGGGAATGGCTACACCTTC
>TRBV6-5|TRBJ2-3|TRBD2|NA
CASYGGGPSDTQYF
TGTGCCAGCTACGGGGGGGGGCCGTCAGATACGCAGTATTTT
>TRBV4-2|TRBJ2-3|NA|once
CASSQASDTQYF
TGTGCCAGCAGCCAAGCGTCGGATACGCAGTATTTT
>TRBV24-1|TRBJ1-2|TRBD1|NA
CATSDWMGQNSNYGYTF
TGTGCCACCAGTGATTGGATGGGACAGAACTCTAACTATGGCTACACCTTC
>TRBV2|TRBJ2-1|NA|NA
CASSEGSGNYNEQFF
TGTGCCAGCAGTGAAGGGTCAGGGAACTACAATGAGCAGTTCTTC
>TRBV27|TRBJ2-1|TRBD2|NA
CASSLTTSGGFDEQFF
TGTGCCAGCAGTCTGACGACTAGCGGGGGGTTCGATGAGCAGTTCTTC
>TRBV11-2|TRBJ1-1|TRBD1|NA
CASSAKDRWATEAFF
TGTGCCAGCAGCGCCAAGGACAGGTGGGCCACTGAAGCTTTCTTT
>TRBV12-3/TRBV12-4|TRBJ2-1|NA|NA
CASTSEGNEQFF
TGTGCCAGCACCTCGGAGGGGAATGAGCAGTTCTTC
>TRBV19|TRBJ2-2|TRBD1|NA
CASSTSRQGSNTGELFF
TGTGCCAGTAGTACCTCACGACAGGGTTCGAACACCGGGGAGCTGTTTTTT
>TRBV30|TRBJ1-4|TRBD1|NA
CAWSVQGATNEKLFF
TGTGCCTGGAGTGTACAGGGGGCCACTAATGAAAAACTGTTTTTT
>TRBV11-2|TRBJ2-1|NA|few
CASTRREGSYNEQFF
TGTGCCAGCACCCGCCGGGAAGGCTCCTACAATGAGCAGTTCTTC
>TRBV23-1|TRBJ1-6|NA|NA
CASTPPSHSPLHF
TGCGCCAGCACCCCCCCGAGTCATTCACCCCTCCACTTT
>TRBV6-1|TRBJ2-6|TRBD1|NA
CASSDLFRGSGANVLTF
TGTGCCAGCAGTGATTTATTCAGGGGGTCTGGGGCCAACGTCCTGACTTTC
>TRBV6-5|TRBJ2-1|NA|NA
CAIADYNEQFF
TGTGCCATCGCGGACTACAATGAGCAGTTCTTC
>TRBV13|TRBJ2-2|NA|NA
CASSLNWSGELFF
TGTGCCAGCAGCTTAAACTGGTCCGGGGAGCTGTTTTTT
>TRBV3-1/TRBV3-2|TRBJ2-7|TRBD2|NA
CASSPRDYSYEQYF
TGTGCCAGCAGCCCTCGGGACTACTCCTACGAGCAGTACTTC
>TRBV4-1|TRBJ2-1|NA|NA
CASSQEGTHRPGTYNEQFF
TGCGCCAGCAGCCAAGAAGGGACTCATAGACCCGGAACCTACAATGAGCAGTTCTTC
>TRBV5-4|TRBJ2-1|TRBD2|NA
CASSLVAGGPYNEQFF
TGTGCCAGCAGCTTGGTAGCGGGGGGGCCGTACAATGAGCAGTTCTTC
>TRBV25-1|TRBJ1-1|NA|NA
CASSRNTEAFF
TGTGCCAGCAGTCGGAACACTGAAGCTTTCTTT
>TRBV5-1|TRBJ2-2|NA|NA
CASSLATTNTGELFF
TGCGCCAGCAGCTTGGCCACAACAAACACCGGGGAGCTGTTTTTT
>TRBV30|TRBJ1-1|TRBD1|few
CAWSVRDRAPRTEAFF
TGTGCCTGGAGTGTACGTGACAGGGCCCCAAGGACTGAAGCTTTCTTT
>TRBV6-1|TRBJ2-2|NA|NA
CASSESGAGWNTGELFF
TGTGCCAGCAGTGAATCTGGGGCAGGGTGGAACACCGGGGAGCTGTTTTTT
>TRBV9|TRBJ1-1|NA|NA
CASSVAEEGKAFF
TGTGCCAGCAGCGTAGCTGAAGAGGGAAAAGCTTTCTTT